Following are 9 T cell receptor beta chains from one sample sequenced in a study of cytomegalovirus exposure and HLA in healthy donors. The primer mix had 60 Vbeta and 13 Jbeta primers. TCRdb's table, derived via immunoSEQ multiplex PCR, lists solely in-frame clones and lacks some. Found here are approximately 130,000 clones, 75% to 80% of them singletons; the top ten hold approximately 1%. The specimen was PBMCs. The receptors stem from a male donor in good health and CMV-seronegative.

The genes are TRBV13 and TRBJ2-1; the D gene is possibly TRBD2 (6 bases). The CDR3 sequence is 15 residues long. Germline V gene lookup returns CDR1 PRHDT and CDR2 FYEKMQ (reference sequence). The V end was cut by 0 bases, the J end by 0 bases, with 6 bases between. The CDR3 region is CASSLGGGSYNEQFF. The CDR3, as DNA: TGTGCCAGCAGCTTAGGGGGGGGCTCCTACAATGAGCAGTTCTTC.

In nucleotides, the CDR3 is TGTGCCAGCAGTTACGTGGGGGGGGGCCCCGATACGCAGTATTTT. Amino acids: CASSYVGGGPDTQYF. This chain joins TRBV6-5 and TRBJ2-3, with D perhaps TRBD2 (7 bases). With 2 bases removed from V and 6 bases from J, the gap between germline ends came to 15 bases. The CDR3 length is 15 residues. Germline V lookup: CDR1 MNHEY, CDR2 SVGAGI.

The gene calls are TRBV5-1 and TRBJ2-2; 9 positions agree with TRBD2. Germline values: CDR1 SGHRS, CDR2 YFSETQ. The CDR3 contains 15 residues. J was trimmed by 2 bases and V by 9 bases; bases with no gene match: 8. This CDR3 reads CATSIAGANTGELFF. CDR3 nucleotide sequence: TGCGCCACTTCGATAGCGGGGGCCAACACCGGGGAGCTGTTTTTT.

CDR3 sequence: CASSLARGSGNTIYF. In DNA form, the CDR3 reads TGTGCCAGCAGCTTAGCCCGGGGCTCTGGAAACACCATATATTTT. The chain uses TRBV7-2 and TRBJ1-3; D is unclear. Per the germline V gene, CDR1 is SGHTA and CDR2 is FQGNSA. The CDR3 loop spans 15 amino acids. Trimming left V 0 bases short and J 0 bases short, with 6 bases between.

The rearrangement links TRBV5-4 to TRBJ2-1; 15 bases fit TRBD2. This CDR3 comprises 20 residues. Per germline, CDR1 SGHNT and CDR2 YYREEE (reference sequence). The trim removed 5 bases at V and 6 bases at J, leaving 18 bases unmatched. The CDR3 DNA follows: TGTGCCAGCAGGAGTTGGACTAGCGGGGGGGCCCGGGTCAGCGGCAATGAGCAGTTCTTC. This translates into CASRSWTSGGARVSGNEQFF.

On this clone itself: Germline and junction disagree at one end, which may indicate a read error. This sequence joins TRBV7-7 and TRBJ2-7, with D perhaps being TRBD1 or TRBD2 (5 bases each). This CDR3 region has 13 residues. Germline V gene data show CDR1 as SSHAT and CDR2 as FNYEAQ (reference sequence). The CDR3 DNA is TGTGCTAGCAGCGTAGCGCAGGGCTGGGAGCAGTACTTC. Translated: CASSVAQGWEQYF.

The genes are TRBV7-3 and TRBJ1-6; no definite D call. Germline loops: CDR1 SGHTA, CDR2 FQGTGA. This CDR3 is 16 amino acids long. V was pared by 3 bases and J by 8 bases, with 17 bases between. This CDR3 reads CASSLKNGGVDSPLHF. DNA for the CDR3: TGTGCCAGCAGCTTGAAAAACGGAGGTGTGGATTCACCCCTCCACTTT. The full variable domain, with the rest looked up from reference TRBV7-3 and TRBJ1-6, is GAGVSQTPSNKVTEKGKYVELRCDPISGHTALYWYRQSLGQGPEFLIYFQGTGAADDSGLPNDRFFAVRPEGSVSTLKIQRTERGDSAVYLCASSLKNGGVDSPLHFGNGTRLTVT.

This clone was recorded a few times. This chain uses TRBV6-1 with TRBJ1-5; D is uncertain. The V end was cut by 3 bases, the J end by 5 bases, with 2 bases between. Germline CDR1 is MNHNS and CDR2 is SASEGT. This CDR3 is built from 11 residues. This CDR3 reads CASSDYQPQHF. The DNA for the CDR3 is TGTGCCAGCAGTGACTATCAGCCCCAGCATTTT.

The rearrangement links TRBV7-2 to TRBJ1-1, with 7 bases matching TRBD1. Germline lookup yields CDR1 SGHTA and CDR2 FQGNSA. The V segment lost 5 bases and the J segment 1 base; nucleotides outside the gene matches: 7. This CDR3 has 15 residues. CDR3 sequence (DNA): TGTGCCAGCAGCCCCAGACAGGGTTGGAACACTGAAGCTTTCTTT. This codes for CASSPRQGWNTEAFF.